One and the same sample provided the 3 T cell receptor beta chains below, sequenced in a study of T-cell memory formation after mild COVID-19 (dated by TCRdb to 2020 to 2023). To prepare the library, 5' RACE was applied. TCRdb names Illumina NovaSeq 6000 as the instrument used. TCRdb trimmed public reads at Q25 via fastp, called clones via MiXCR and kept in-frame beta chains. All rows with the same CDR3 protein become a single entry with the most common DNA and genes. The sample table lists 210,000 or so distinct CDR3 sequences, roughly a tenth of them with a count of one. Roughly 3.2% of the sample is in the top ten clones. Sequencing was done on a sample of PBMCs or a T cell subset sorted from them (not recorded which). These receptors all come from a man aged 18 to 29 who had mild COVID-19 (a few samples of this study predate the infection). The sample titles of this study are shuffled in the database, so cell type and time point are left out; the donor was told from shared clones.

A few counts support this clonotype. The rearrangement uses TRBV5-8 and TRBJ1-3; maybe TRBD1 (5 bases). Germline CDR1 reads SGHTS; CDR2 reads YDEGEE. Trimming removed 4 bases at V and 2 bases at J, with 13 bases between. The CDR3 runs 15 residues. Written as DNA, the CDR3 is TGTGCCAGCAGCAGTGGGGGTCAGGCTGGAAACACCATATATTTT. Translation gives CASSSGGQAGNTIYF.

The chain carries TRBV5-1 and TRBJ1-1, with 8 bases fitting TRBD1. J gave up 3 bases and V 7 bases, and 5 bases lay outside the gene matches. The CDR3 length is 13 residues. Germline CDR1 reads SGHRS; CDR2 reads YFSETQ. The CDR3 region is CASRGQGYTEAFF. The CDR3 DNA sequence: TGCGCCAGCCGAGGACAGGGCTACACTGAAGCTTTCTTT.

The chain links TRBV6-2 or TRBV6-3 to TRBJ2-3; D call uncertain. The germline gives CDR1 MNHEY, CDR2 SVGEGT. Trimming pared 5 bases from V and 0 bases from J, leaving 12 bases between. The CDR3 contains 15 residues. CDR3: CASSEIMISTDTQYF. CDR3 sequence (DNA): TGTGCCAGCAGTGAAATAATGATTAGCACAGATACGCAGTATTTT.